This T cell receptor (beta chain) was identified in a study of blood T cell repertoires in COVID-19. Study information: Material from acute and convalescent COVID-19 was sourced from the United States, Italy and Spain.

Germline V gene data show CDR1 as SEHNR and CDR2 as FQNEAQ (reference sequence). The CDR3 covers 14 residues. Trimming took off 5 bases at V and 1 base at J, with 11 bases between the two ends. In the study's own analysis: It was from reference gene primer amplification that nucleated cell counts were estimated. This table comes from immunoSEQ multiplex PCR, and its TCRdb copy is limited to in-frame clones, with some not included. V and J calls and clone size are as listed in that table; D and trimming were resolved from the DNA. The profile shows approximately 350,000 clones, around four fifths of them singletons. Recruitment covered fewer than 25 US areas and drew participants whose ages spanned roughly 18 to 90 years. Cohort 3 recovered donors had two negative PCRs, clearance, or symptom resolution.

The rearrangement links TRBV7-9 to TRBJ1-1; maybe TRBD1 (6 bases). Source material: PBMCs or T cells enriched from blood (not recorded which). The clonotype comes from a woman in her fifties or sixties who had recovered from COVID-19. CDR3 DNA: TGTGCCAGCAGCCCGGACAGTCAGAACACTGAAGCTTTCTTT. This codes for CASSPDSQNTEAFF.